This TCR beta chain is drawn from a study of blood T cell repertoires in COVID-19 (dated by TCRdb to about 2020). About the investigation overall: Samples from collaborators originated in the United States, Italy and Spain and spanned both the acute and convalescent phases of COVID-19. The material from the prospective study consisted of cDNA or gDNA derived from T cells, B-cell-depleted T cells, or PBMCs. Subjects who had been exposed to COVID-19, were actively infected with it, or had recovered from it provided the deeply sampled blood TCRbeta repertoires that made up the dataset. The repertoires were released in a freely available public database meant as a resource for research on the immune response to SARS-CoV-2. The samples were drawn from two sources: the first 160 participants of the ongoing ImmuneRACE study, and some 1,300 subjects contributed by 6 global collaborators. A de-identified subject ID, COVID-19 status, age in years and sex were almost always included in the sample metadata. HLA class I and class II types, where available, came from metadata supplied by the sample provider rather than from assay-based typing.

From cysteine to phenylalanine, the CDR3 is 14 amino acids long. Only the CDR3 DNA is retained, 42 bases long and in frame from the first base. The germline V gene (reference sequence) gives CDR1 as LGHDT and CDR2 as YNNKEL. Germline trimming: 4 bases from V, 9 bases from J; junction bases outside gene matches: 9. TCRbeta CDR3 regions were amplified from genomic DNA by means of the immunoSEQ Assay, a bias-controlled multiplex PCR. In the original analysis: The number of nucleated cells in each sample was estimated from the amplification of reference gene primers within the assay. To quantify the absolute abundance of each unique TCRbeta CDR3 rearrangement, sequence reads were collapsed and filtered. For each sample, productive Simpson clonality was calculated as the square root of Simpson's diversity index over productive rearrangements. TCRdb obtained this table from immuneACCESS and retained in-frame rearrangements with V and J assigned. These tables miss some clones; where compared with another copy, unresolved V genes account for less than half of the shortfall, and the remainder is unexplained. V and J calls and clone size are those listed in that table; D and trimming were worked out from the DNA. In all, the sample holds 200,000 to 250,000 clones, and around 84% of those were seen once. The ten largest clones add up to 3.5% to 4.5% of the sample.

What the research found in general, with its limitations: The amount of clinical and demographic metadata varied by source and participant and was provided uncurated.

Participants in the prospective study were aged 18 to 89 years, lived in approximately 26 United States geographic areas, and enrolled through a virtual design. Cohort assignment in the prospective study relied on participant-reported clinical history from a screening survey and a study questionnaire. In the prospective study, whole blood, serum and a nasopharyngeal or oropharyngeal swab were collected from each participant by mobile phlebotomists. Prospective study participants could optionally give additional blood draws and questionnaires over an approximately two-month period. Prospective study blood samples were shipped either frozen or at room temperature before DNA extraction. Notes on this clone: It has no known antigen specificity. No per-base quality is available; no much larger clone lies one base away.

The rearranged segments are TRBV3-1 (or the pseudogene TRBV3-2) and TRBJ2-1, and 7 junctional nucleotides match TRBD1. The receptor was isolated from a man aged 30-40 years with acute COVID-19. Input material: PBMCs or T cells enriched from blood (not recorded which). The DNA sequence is TGTGCCAGCAGCCCCAGGACAGGTAATGGTGAGCAGTTCTTC. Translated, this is CASSPRTGNGEQFF.